Following are 25 T cell receptor beta chains from one sample sequenced in a study of cytomegalovirus exposure and HLA in healthy donors. Profiling relied on immunoSEQ multiplex PCR, and the TCRdb table lists in-frame clones only, not all of them. Of approximately 58,000 clones listed, 95% are singletons. The specimen sequenced was PBMCs. The receptor source for this set is a woman younger than 30 in good health and CMV-seropositive.

V gene TRBV11-2 combines with J gene TRBJ2-2, with TRBD2 matching 9 bases. This CDR3 is 16 amino acids long. V was pared by 8 bases and J by 0 bases, with 7 bases of the junction left unmatched. The germline V gene has CDR1 SGHAT and CDR2 FQNNGV. CDR3 sequence reads: CASRRTSASNTGELFF. The CDR3 DNA sequence: TGTGCCAGCCGGAGGACTAGCGCCTCGAACACCGGGGAGCTGTTTTTT.

This rearrangement joins TRBV29-1 to TRBJ1-2, with 7 bases matching TRBD1. V lost 4 bases and J lost 12; bases outside the gene matches: 8. This CDR3 is 11 amino acids long. Germline CDR1 SQVTM, CDR2 ANQGSEA. The CDR3 protein is CSVATTGVHTF. CDR3 DNA sequence: TGCAGCGTTGCGACTACAGGGGTACACACCTTC.

V usage is TRBV2 and J usage is TRBJ2-2; D perhaps matches TRBD1 (6 bases). The V end lost 9 bases, the J end lost 6 bases, and 11 bases lay between the germline ends. The CDR3 spans 12 residues. CDR1 SNHLY and CDR2 FYNNEI come from the germline V gene. CDR3 nucleotides: TGTGCCAGTAACAGGGTTCCCGGGGAGCTGTTTTTT. Its protein product is CASNRVPGELFF.

Details on this clone: Its ends do not fully match the called genes, so a read error is possible. The V gene is TRBV5-1, the J gene TRBJ1-2, with 7 bases identical to TRBD1. Germline assignment: CDR1 SGHRS and CDR2 YFSETQ. This CDR3 contains 13 residues. In nucleotides, the CDR3 is TGCGCCAGCAGCTTGGAAGCTGGGACAGACACTTACTTC. Protein sequence: CASSLEAGTDTYF.

The gene calls are TRBV28 and TRBJ1-3; a weak D match, TRBD1 (6 bases). Trimming pared 3 bases from V and 4 bases from J, leaving 13 bases between. Germline V gene sequence: CDR1 MDHEN, CDR2 SYDVKM. The CDR3 runs to 15 residues. CDR3 DNA: TGTGCCAGCAGTTTGGGGGGGGGCTCCGGAAACACCATATATTTT. Protein product: CASSLGGGSGNTIYF.

The V gene is TRBV28, the J gene TRBJ2-5, with D possibly TRBD1 on 7 matching bases. The V end lost 7 bases, the J end lost 6 bases, and 27 bases lay between the germline ends. Germline assignment: CDR1 MDHEN and CDR2 SYDVKM. The CDR3 loop spans 17 amino acids. The CDR3 protein is CASTMSSGGIGRKTQYF. The CDR3, as DNA: TGTGCCAGCACCATGTCCTCAGGGGGGATAGGAAGAAAGACCCAGTACTTC.

The V gene is TRBV10-2, the J gene TRBJ1-2, with 10 bases that match TRBD1. This CDR3 spans 14 amino acids. V dropped 0 bases and J dropped 12; count of bases not matched to a gene: 7. Germline V gene sequence: CDR1 WSHSY, CDR2 SAAADI. The CDR3: CASSESATGGAHTF. CDR3 sequence (DNA): TGCGCCAGCAGTGAGTCGGCGACAGGGGGCGCGCACACCTTC.

The chain carries TRBV5-1 and TRBJ2-7; TRBD1 matches 7 bases. CDR1 is SGHRS, CDR2 YFSETQ, per germline. V lost 0 bases, J lost 6 bases, and 3 bases stayed unmatched. This CDR3 is 13 amino acids long. The CDR3 DNA sequence: TGCGCCAGCAGCTTGGGACAGGGTGGCGAGCAGTACTTC. It encodes CASSLGQGGEQYF.

This chain uses TRBV5-4 with TRBJ2-7; D is uncertain. Per germline, CDR1 SGHNT and CDR2 YYREEE (reference sequence). V lost 0 bases, J lost 5 bases, and 6 bases lay in between. CDR3 length: 12 amino acids. The CDR3 protein is CASSLVENEQYF. CDR3 sequence (DNA): TGTGCCAGCAGCTTGGTAGAGAACGAGCAGTACTTC.

The chain is built from TRBV19 and TRBJ1-1; no clear D gene. V was cut by 1 base and J by 8 bases, with 11 bases left in between. The CDR3 has 13 residues. Germline V gene lookup returns CDR1 LNHDA and CDR2 SQIVND (reference sequence). CDR3 coding DNA: TGTGCCAGTAGTATAGGAGGGTACCGGGAAGCTTTCTTT. Its protein product is CASSIGGYREAFF.

The rearrangement links TRBV12-5 to TRBJ1-1; D is uncertain. This CDR3 spans 13 amino acids. The V gene lost 6 bases and the J gene lost 0 bases, with 8 bases spanning the gap. CDR1 LGHNT and CDR2 FRNRAP come from the germline V gene. CDR3 region: CASGGEMNTEAFF. The CDR3 DNA follows: TGTGCTAGTGGCGGGGAGATGAACACTGAAGCTTTCTTT.

The chain recombines TRBV7-2 with TRBJ2-1; a weak D match, TRBD1 (6 bases). The CDR3 length is 14 residues. The germline V gene has CDR1 SGHTA and CDR2 FQGNSA. V lost 5 bases and J 8 bases, leaving 16 bases between the germline ends. The CDR3 region is CASSPGQYNHEQFF. CDR3 coding DNA: TGTGCCAGCAGCCCCGGACAGTATAACCATGAGCAGTTCTTC.

The rearrangement joins TRBV7-9 to TRBJ1-4; maybe TRBD1 (5 bases). V was clipped by 1 base and J by 4 bases, with 13 bases between them. This CDR3 region has 16 residues. Germline lookup yields CDR1 SEHNR and CDR2 FQNEAQ (reference sequence). The CDR3 protein is CASSLVPGVSNEKLFF. The DNA for the CDR3 is TGTGCCAGCAGCTTAGTACCGGGGGTTAGTAATGAAAAACTGTTTTTT. The variable domain in full, completed from reference TRBV7-9 and TRBJ1-4, reads DTGVSQNPRHKITKRGQNVTFRCDPISEHNRLYWYRQTLGQGPEFLTYFQNEAQLEKSRLLSDRFSAERPKGSFSTLEIQRTEQGDSAMYLCASSLVPGVSNEKLFFGSGTQLSVL.

V and J are TRBV28 and TRBJ2-1; TRBD2 is a possible D gene (7 bases). Germline-derived CDR1 and CDR2 are MDHEN and SYDVKM. V lost 5 bases, J lost 2 bases, and 22 bases lay in between. This CDR3 is built from 18 residues. CDR3 in DNA: TGTGCCAGCAGTCCACAGGGATTTCGAGGGAGGGCCTACAATGAGCAGTTCTTC. This sequence encodes CASSPQGFRGRAYNEQFF.

CDR3 nucleotide sequence: TGCGCCAGCAGCTTGGTAGCGGGAGGCCGCAATGAGCAGTTCTTC. As protein: CASSLVAGGRNEQFF. The V gene is TRBV5-1, the J gene TRBJ2-1; 10 nucleotides align to TRBD2. Germline trimming cut 0 bases from V and 6 bases from J; bases unmatched to any gene: 3. Looked up from germline, CDR1 is SGHRS and CDR2 is YFSETQ. This CDR3 comprises 15 residues.

The chain couples TRBV2 to TRBJ1-1, with a weak D call TRBD1 (5 bases). The CDR3 consists of 14 residues. V lost 6 bases to trimming and J lost 3 bases, with 14 bases between them. Germline V lookup: CDR1 SNHLY, CDR2 FYNNEI. The CDR3 region has the DNA TGTGCCAGCAGGGGTCCTGGCAGGGACACTGAAGCTTTCTTT. Amino acid sequence: CASRGPGRDTEAFF.

The chain carries TRBV27 and TRBJ1-5; 10 nucleotides align to TRBD1. V lost 2 bases to trimming and J lost 5 bases; unmatched junction nucleotides: 9. This CDR3 spans 17 amino acids. CDR1 MNHEY and CDR2 SMNVEV come from the germline V gene (reference sequence). Here the CDR3 DNA reads TGTGCCAGCAGTTTACTCTCCCAGACAGGGGGCGATCAGCCCCAGCATTTT. Encoded protein: CASSLLSQTGGDQPQHF.

The CDR3 loop is CASSQPPRTALYQETQYF. CDR3 in DNA: TGCGCCAGCAGCCAACCCCCACGGACAGCTCTGTACCAAGAGACCCAGTACTTC. V gene TRBV4-1 combines with J gene TRBJ2-5, with D possibly being TRBD1 (6 bases). The CDR3 has 18 residues. Germline CDR1 MGHRA, CDR2 YSYEKL. V was cut by 2 bases and J by 0 bases, with 19 bases left in between.

The CDR3 DNA reads TGTGCCAGCAGCTTACGGACAGCGAACACCGGGGAGCTGTTTTTT. Its translation is CASSLRTANTGELFF. The chain has TRBV11-2 and TRBJ2-2, with D tentatively TRBD1 (6 bases). Looked up from germline, CDR1 is SGHAT and CDR2 is FQNNGV. V was pared by 2 bases and J by 0 bases, with 7 bases between. CDR3 size: 15 residues.

The chain has TRBV7-8 and TRBJ2-7; D is ambiguous. V dropped 1 base and J dropped 3 bases, with 10 bases sitting between them. The CDR3 runs to 14 residues. Germline V gene sequence: CDR1 SGHVS, CDR2 FQNEAQ. The CDR3 coding sequence is TGTGCCAGCAGCTTAGAGATGGGCAGCTACGAGCAGTACTTC. It codes for CASSLEMGSYEQYF.

The V and J genes are TRBV28 and TRBJ2-2; 11 bases match TRBD2. The CDR3 loop spans 20 amino acids. Unmatched junction bases numbered 14, after V lost 3 bases and J lost 2 bases. Germline CDR1 reads MDHEN; CDR2 reads SYDVKM. CDR3 DNA sequence: TGTGCCAGCAGTTTGCCCCGTGGTCTAGCGGGGGGACGTAACACCGGGGAGCTGTTTTTT. Its protein product is CASSLPRGLAGGRNTGELFF. Filled out from reference TRBV28 and TRBJ2-2, the complete variable domain reads DVKVTQSSRYLVKRTGEKVFLECVQDMDHENMFWYRQDPGLGLRLIYFSYDVKMKEKGDIPEGYSVSREKKERFSLILESASTNQTSMYLCASSLPRGLAGGRNTGELFFGEGSRLTVL.

The rearrangement links TRBV7-7 to TRBJ2-2, with 9 nucleotides matching TRBD1. This CDR3 comprises 16 residues. Per germline, CDR1 SSHAT and CDR2 FNYEAQ (reference sequence). V trimming: 5 bases; J trimming: 1 base; junction bases outside the gene matches: 5. Written as DNA, the CDR3 is TGTGCCAGCAGCAGGACAGGGGACCAGAACACCGGGGAGCTGTTTTTT. Its translation: CASSRTGDQNTGELFF.

The chain employs TRBV20-1 and TRBJ1-1; D gene ambiguous. Per the germline V gene, CDR1 is DFQATT and CDR2 is SNEGSKA (reference sequence). The V end was cut by 6 bases, the J end by 7 bases, with 9 bases between. The CDR3 consists of 10 residues. In nucleotides, the CDR3 is TGCAGTGCCCGAGGATTTGAAGCTTTCTTT. It specifies CSARGFEAFF.

V usage is TRBV7-2 and J usage is TRBJ2-3; the D is unclear. Trimming pared 2 bases from V and 4 bases from J, leaving 4 bases between. In germline, CDR1 is SGHTA, CDR2 FQGNSA. This CDR3 comprises 12 residues. The CDR3 loop is CASSLYADTQYF. The CDR3 region has the DNA TGTGCCAGCAGCTTATATGCAGATACGCAGTATTTT.

The gene calls are TRBV27 and TRBJ2-1; 8 nucleotides line up with TRBD2. The CDR3 is 15 amino acids. The V gene end was trimmed by 3 bases and the J gene end by 6 bases; junction bases not matched to a gene: 7. Germline V gene lookup returns CDR1 MNHEY and CDR2 SMNVEV (reference sequence). The CDR3 region is CASSLKGLAGNEQFF. CDR3 bases: TGTGCCAGCAGTTTGAAGGGGCTAGCGGGCAATGAGCAGTTCTTC.